The present T cell receptor beta chain was sequenced within a study of metastatic and nonmetastatic thyroid tumors. Study overall: Repertoire data that came from the blood and tumor or nodule tissue of malignant and benign thyroid patients were compared. Study outcomes and limitations: Reportedly, malignant thyroid tumors had significantly higher TCR beta diversity than benign nodules, in blood and tumor.

This CDR3 has 13 residues. Looked up from germline, CDR1 is SGHRS and CDR2 is YFSETQ. The V and J ends lost 3 bases and 5 bases respectively, with 11 bases between them. This clone was counted a single time. Its antigen is unknown. Per the original data handling: A classifier for distant metastasis in papillary thyroid cancer was constructed using CDR3 differences observed across clinicopathological groups. TCRdb reanalyzed the PCR reads with MiXCR. These V and J calls originate from TCRdb's pipeline instead of the authors' own analysis. Here the sample spans approximately 10,000 clones, roughly 27% being singletons. Ahead of thyroid surgery, no patient had received treatment of any kind.

The TCR comes from a male donor with papillary thyroid cancer or a benign thyroid nodule (not recorded which). Some clones in this sample may be carry-over from other donors' samples. The sequencing input was adjacent normal tissue. The chain employs TRBV5-1 and TRBJ2-5; D might be TRBD1 (6 bases). CDR3 sequence reads: CASSSGQVETQYF. The CDR3 nucleotides are TGCGCCAGCAGCTCGGGACAAGTGGAGACCCAGTACTTC. Combining the CDR3 with reference TRBV5-1 and TRBJ2-5 gives the whole variable domain KAGVTQTPRYLIKTRGQQVTLSCSPISGHRSVSWYQQTPGQGLQFLFEYFSETQRNKGNFPGRFSGRQFSNSRSEMNVSTLELGDSALYLCASSSGQVETQYFGPGTRLLVL.